This TCR beta chain comes out of a study of T cell repertoires in cytomegalovirus infection. Study context: The authors used CMV epitopes that were HLA-C-restricted (recently identified) and HLA-B-restricted (well studied). Both a matching HLA type and CMV infection were indicated by public TCR beta signatures.

About this clonotype itself: Its cognate antigen is unknown.

Notes on the study in general: Individuals carrying CMV plus the relevant HLA were identified by cumulative frequency of public TCR beta families. Dominant in the ex vivo response were TCR beta clonotypes restricted by HLA-C and specific for CMV.

The germline gives CDR1 MGHRA, CDR2 YSYEKL. The CDR3 length is 16 residues. V shed 1 base and J shed 0 bases, with 10 bases lying between them. TCRdb called the reads again in MiXCR, with one record for every CDR3 protein. The sample includes around 900,000 distinct CDR3 sequences, roughly 30% of them seen just once. The specimen comprised cultured CD8+ T cells from PBMCs, sampled from culture after CMV antigen stimulation. The genes are TRBV4-1 and TRBJ1-3; D is perhaps TRBD1 (5 bases). The sequence was obtained from a human donor in good health (CMV status not recorded). Some clones in this sample may be carry-over from other donors' samples. The CDR3 coding sequence is TGCGCCAGCAGCCAAGCGATAACAGGCTCTGGAAACACCATATATTTT. It specifies CASSQAITGSGNTIYF.